Each of the 31 T cell receptor beta chains below was sequenced from the same sample in a study of blood T cell repertoires in COVID-19. Sequencing was performed with immunoSEQ multiplex PCR; in TCRdb, only in-frame clones are kept and a portion is missing. The data hold about 120,000 clones, with 85% to 90% observed a single time. Sequencing was carried out using peripheral blood. Every receptor here comes from a human donor with acute or convalescent COVID-19. The donor label of this sample is uncertain.

The genes are TRBV7-8 and TRBJ2-5, with 7 bases identical to TRBD2. The germline V gene encodes CDR1 SGHVS and CDR2 FQNEAQ. Unmatched junction bases numbered 0, after V lost 1 base and J lost 1 base. CDR3 length: 14 amino acids. The CDR3 DNA reads as TGTGCCAGCAGCTTAGGACTAGCCCAAGAGACCCAGTACTTC. It translates to CASSLGLAQETQYF.

This rearrangement joins TRBV28 to TRBJ1-2; D is unresolved. CDR3 length: 14 amino acids. Germline V lookup: CDR1 MDHEN, CDR2 SYDVKM. Between the trimmed V and J ends, which lost 3 bases and 3 bases, there was a span of 11 bases. Written as DNA, the CDR3 is TGTGCCAGCAGTTTTCTTGGAGGCTACTATGGCTACACCTTC. This codes for CASSFLGGYYGYTF.

The chain has TRBV9 and TRBJ1-2; D uncertain. From germline, CDR1 is SGDLS and CDR2 YYNGEE. Trimming stripped 2 bases from V and 2 bases from J, with 13 bases between. CDR3 length: 15 amino acids. This chain's CDR3 is CASSVSARVNYGYTF. The CDR3, as DNA: TGTGCCAGCAGCGTCAGCGCTCGCGTAAACTATGGCTACACCTTC.

The V and J genes are TRBV28 and TRBJ1-1, with 8 bases that match TRBD1. The CDR3 spans 17 residues. The trim removed 3 bases at V and 2 bases at J, leaving 11 bases unmatched. Germline V lookup: CDR1 MDHEN, CDR2 SYDVKM. The CDR3 loop is CASSFAGGRAYNTEAFF. The CDR3 nucleotides are TGTGCCAGCAGTTTCGCAGGGGGCAGGGCATACAACACTGAAGCTTTCTTT.

The V gene is TRBV7-2, the J gene TRBJ2-7, with 10 bases aligning to TRBD2. The V and J ends lost 5 bases and 12 bases, in that order; junction bases with no gene match: 16. This CDR3 region has 15 residues. Germline-derived CDR1 and CDR2 are SGHTA and FQGNSA. The CDR3 sequence: CASSLHSLAGVVRYF. The CDR3 bases are TGTGCCAGCAGCCTACACTCCCTAGCGGGGGTGGTTCGGTACTTC.

V gene TRBV7-3 combines with J gene TRBJ2-3, with 9 positions matching TRBD2. CDR3 length equals 15 residues. V shed 1 base and J 1 base; nucleotides not matched to a gene: 0. Germline assignment: CDR1 SGHTA and CDR2 FQGTGA. The CDR3 DNA is TGTGCCAGCAGCTTAATAGCGGGGGGCACAGATACGCAGTATTTT. Amino acid sequence: CASSLIAGGTDTQYF.

The chain combines TRBV24-1 with TRBJ1-2, with 7 bases lining up with TRBD1. J lost 7 bases, V lost 3 bases, and 10 bases had no gene match. CDR1 is KGHDR and CDR2 is SFDVKD in the germline V gene. The CDR3 sequence is 15 residues long. CDR3 region: CATSDPTTGYGGYTF. CDR3 nucleotide sequence: TGTGCCACCAGTGATCCCACGACAGGGTACGGTGGCTACACCTTC.

The chain couples TRBV6-2 or TRBV6-3 to TRBJ1-5; D is unresolved. CDR3 length: 17 residues. From germline, CDR1 is MNHEY and CDR2 SVGEGT. V dropped 6 bases and J dropped 0 bases, with 18 bases sitting between them. CDR3 protein: CASSGEPYSYSNQPQHF. The CDR3 DNA reads TGTGCCAGCAGCGGGGAGCCTTACTCCTATAGCAATCAGCCCCAGCATTTT.

The genes are TRBV6-5 and TRBJ1-2, with unresolved D. This CDR3 region has 13 residues. V was trimmed by 2 bases and J by 7 bases, leaving 11 bases between them. CDR1 is MNHEY, CDR2 SVGAGI, per germline. CDR3 DNA sequence: TGTGCCAGCAGTTACGGGCAGGTATCTGGCTACACCTTC. Its translation: CASSYGQVSGYTF.

This clone came up once. V usage is TRBV5-1 and J usage is TRBJ2-7, with a possible D match to TRBD2 (7 bases). The V gene's germline CDR1 is SGHRS and CDR2 YFSETQ. The CDR3 totals 15 residues. The V gene lost 4 bases and the J gene lost 2 bases, with 16 bases spanning the gap. The CDR3 here is CASSLRGAPTYEQYF. Written as DNA, the CDR3 is TGCGCCAGCAGCCTCCGGGGGGCTCCTACCTACGAGCAGTACTTC.

Only a few counts were recorded for this clone. The chain carries TRBV6-5 and TRBJ1-1; the D is unclear. Per the germline V gene, CDR1 is MNHEY and CDR2 is SVGAGI. Trimming removed 7 bases at V and 0 bases at J, with 3 bases between. The CDR3 is 11 amino acids. The CDR3: CASTMNTEAFF. As DNA, the CDR3 is TGTGCCAGCACAATGAACACTGAAGCTTTCTTT.

The genes are TRBV7-2 and TRBJ1-2, with TRBD1 as a possible D gene (6 bases). Germline loops: CDR1 SGHTA, CDR2 FQGNSA. The CDR3 has 14 amino acids. Trimming shortened V by 3 bases and J by 4 bases, and 12 bases separated the two germline ends. CDR3 loop: CASSFQQGPYGYTF. For the CDR3, the DNA is TGTGCCAGCAGCTTCCAACAGGGACCCTATGGCTACACCTTC.

The V gene is TRBV5-4, the J gene TRBJ2-7, with 11 bases identical to TRBD2. Per germline, CDR1 SGHNT and CDR2 YYREEE (reference sequence). The CDR3 runs to 16 residues. Trimming took 0 bases from V and 3 from J; bases not matched to a gene: 5. This chain's CDR3 is CASSLGLAGGRYEQYF. The CDR3 bases are TGTGCCAGCAGCTTGGGGCTAGCGGGAGGACGCTACGAGCAGTACTTC.

The chain carries TRBV18 and TRBJ1-2, with D possibly TRBD1 on 6 matching bases. V gave up 3 bases and J gave up 3 bases, with 14 bases separating them. This CDR3 has 15 residues. The germline CDR1 and CDR2 sequences are KGHSH and LQKENI. CDR3 sequence (DNA): TGTGCCAGCTCACCTACAGGGAGTTTAGACTATGGCTACACCTTC. Its translation: CASSPTGSLDYGYTF.

This chain connects TRBV27 to TRBJ2-1; 9 nucleotides match TRBD2. The germline V gene encodes CDR1 MNHEY and CDR2 SMNVEV (reference sequence). There are 18 residues in the CDR3. V was clipped by 5 bases and J by 0 bases; unmatched bases: 11. The CDR3: CASSPGTGLAGSYNEQFF. The CDR3 DNA sequence: TGTGCCAGCAGTCCCGGAACGGGACTAGCAGGCTCCTACAATGAGCAGTTCTTC.

The rearrangement uses TRBV29-1 and TRBJ2-1, with TRBD2 matching 8 bases. The J segment lost 10 bases and the V segment lost 7 bases, leaving 12 bases of the junction unmatched. CDR1 is SQVTM and CDR2 is ANQGSEA in the germline V gene. The CDR3 contains 13 residues. The CDR3 is CSASTSALGEQFF. CDR3 DNA sequence: TGCAGCGCCTCGACTAGCGCCCTCGGGGAGCAGTTCTTC.

V usage is TRBV11-2 and J usage is TRBJ1-1; 7 nucleotides align to TRBD1. Trimming took 5 bases from V and 3 from J; bases not matched to a gene: 6. CDR1 and CDR2 from the germline V gene are SGHAT and FQNNGV. This CDR3 is built from 14 residues. Here the CDR3 reads CASSERTGDTEAFF. The CDR3 DNA is TGTGCCAGCAGCGAACGGACAGGCGACACTGAAGCTTTCTTT.

The chain employs TRBV7-3 and TRBJ2-3, with 12 bases identical to TRBD2. Germline V gene data show CDR1 as SGHTA and CDR2 as FQGTGA. This CDR3 comprises 16 residues. V gave up 3 bases and J gave up 5 bases; unmatched junction bases: 6. CDR3 amino acids: CASSFRPGLAGDTQYF. In nucleotides, the CDR3 is TGTGCCAGCAGCTTTCGCCCGGGACTAGCGGGAGATACGCAGTATTTT.

V gene TRBV6-4 combines with J gene TRBJ1-5; TRBD1 agrees at 7 bases. The CDR3 is 18 amino acids. In germline, CDR1 is MRHNA, CDR2 SNTAGT. V trimming: 0 bases; J trimming: 1 base; junction bases outside the gene matches: 9. CDR3 in amino acids: CASSDSQGQNSSNQPQHF. CDR3 coding DNA: TGTGCCAGCAGTGACTCTCAGGGACAGAATTCGAGCAATCAGCCCCAGCATTTT.

The genes are TRBV18 and TRBJ1-5; D is unclear. The germline gives CDR1 KGHSH, CDR2 LQKENI. The CDR3 spans 13 residues. V was pared by 3 bases and J by 6 bases, with 9 bases between. The CDR3 DNA sequence: TGTGCCAGCTCACCTGGGCAAATTCAGCCCCAGCATTTT. Its translation is CASSPGQIQPQHF.

The V call is TRBV19, the J call TRBJ2-3; 7 bases are a match to TRBD1. J was trimmed by 4 bases and V by 9 bases; bases with no gene match: 10. The CDR3 is made up of 14 amino acids. The germline CDR1 and CDR2 sequences are LNHDA and SQIVND (reference sequence). The CDR3 here is CASTGQGDSDTQYF. The CDR3 DNA reads TGTGCCAGCACGGGCCAGGGGGATTCAGATACGCAGTATTTT.

This clone was counted a few times. The rearrangement uses TRBV18 and TRBJ1-1; D is ambiguous. Trimming removed 6 bases from V and 0 bases from J, with 11 bases in between. The CDR3 consists of 14 residues. In germline, CDR1 is KGHSH, CDR2 LQKENI. Here the CDR3 reads CASSLLTLNTEAFF. DNA of the CDR3: TGTGCCAGCTCCTTACTTACCTTGAACACTGAAGCTTTCTTT.

The V gene is TRBV6-6, the J gene TRBJ1-2; 8 positions match TRBD1. The V and J ends lost 1 base and 4 bases, in that order; junction bases with no gene match: 2. Germline assignment: CDR1 MNHNY and CDR2 SVGAGI (reference sequence). This CDR3 is built from 14 residues. The CDR3 DNA follows: TGTGCCAGCAGTTACTACGGACAGGGCTATGGCTACACCTTC. This codes for CASSYYGQGYGYTF.

The chain links TRBV12-3 or TRBV12-4 to TRBJ1-1, with D hard to call. CDR3 length: 11 residues. V dropped 5 bases and J dropped 2 bases, with 3 bases sitting between them. The CDR3 DNA reads as TGTGCCAGCAGTATAAACACTGAAGCTTTCTTT. This codes for CASSINTEAFF.

This chain uses TRBV6-5 with TRBJ2-5, with 9 bases that match TRBD1. Germline V gene sequence: CDR1 MNHEY, CDR2 SVGAGI. This CDR3 spans 15 amino acids. J lost 2 bases, V lost 5 bases, and 6 bases had no gene match. The CDR3 DNA reads as TGTGCCAGCAGTCGCAGCGGGACAGGGCAAGAGACCCAGTACTTC. Its protein is CASSRSGTGQETQYF.

This sequence joins TRBV19 and TRBJ1-1; TRBD1 agrees at 9 bases. Per germline, CDR1 LNHDA and CDR2 SQIVND (reference sequence). J lost 8 bases, V lost 6 bases, and 13 bases had no gene match. The CDR3 loop spans 15 amino acids. CDR3 nucleotide sequence: TGTGCCAGTAGCATGGGGGACAGGGTATTTACGGAAGCTTTCTTT. Translated: CASSMGDRVFTEAFF.

CDR3 protein: CASSGTGGINNEQFF. The CDR3 DNA reads TGTGCCAGCAGCGGGACCGGGGGTATTAACAATGAGCAGTTCTTC. This chain links TRBV13 with TRBJ2-1, with D tentatively TRBD2 (6 bases). Germline CDR1 reads PRHDT; CDR2 reads FYEKMQ (reference sequence). The V gene lost 5 bases and the J gene lost 5 bases, with 16 bases spanning the gap. This CDR3 comprises 15 residues.

The chain employs TRBV7-2 and TRBJ2-1; TRBD2 matches at 9 bases. The V and J ends lost 7 bases and 6 bases, in that order; junction bases with no gene match: 10. Germline V lookup: CDR1 SGHTA, CDR2 FQGNSA. The CDR3 is 15 amino acids. The CDR3 loop reads CASTLSGGFGNEQFF. DNA for the CDR3: TGTGCCAGCACCCTAAGCGGGGGGTTTGGCAATGAGCAGTTCTTC.

The chain couples TRBV28 to TRBJ1-2; no clear D. Germline V gene sequence: CDR1 MDHEN, CDR2 SYDVKM. The CDR3 runs 12 residues. Trimming took off 6 bases at V and 5 bases at J, with 10 bases between the two ends. CDR3 protein: CASRVSAYGYTF. The CDR3 nucleotides are TGTGCCAGCAGAGTTAGTGCATATGGCTACACCTTC.

The CDR3 here is CASSLTATGGDYGYTF. The CDR3 bases are TGTGCCAGCAGCTTAACAGCGACAGGGGGCGACTATGGCTACACCTTC. The chain couples TRBV7-3 to TRBJ1-2; 10 positions match TRBD1. Unmatched junction bases numbered 4, after V lost 0 bases and J lost 3 bases. Germline CDR1 SGHTA, CDR2 FQGTGA. This CDR3 comprises 16 residues.

This sequence joins TRBV12-3 or TRBV12-4 and TRBJ2-1, with 8 bases aligning to TRBD2. Germline trimming cut 8 bases from V and 7 bases from J; bases unmatched to any gene: 4. This CDR3 has 12 amino acids. CDR3 protein: CASGSGGNEQFF. The CDR3, as DNA: TGTGCCAGCGGGTCGGGGGGGAATGAGCAGTTCTTC.